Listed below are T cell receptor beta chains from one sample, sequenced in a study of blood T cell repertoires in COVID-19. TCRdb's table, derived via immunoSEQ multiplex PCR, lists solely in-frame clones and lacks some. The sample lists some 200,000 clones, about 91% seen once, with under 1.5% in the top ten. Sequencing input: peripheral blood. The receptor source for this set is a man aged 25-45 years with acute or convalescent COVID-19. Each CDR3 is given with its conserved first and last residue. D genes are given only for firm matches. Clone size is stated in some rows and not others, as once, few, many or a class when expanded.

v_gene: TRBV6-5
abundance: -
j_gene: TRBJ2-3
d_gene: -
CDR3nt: TGTGCCAGCAAAGCTTGGGAGTCCACAGATACGCAGTATTTT
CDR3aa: CASKAWESTDTQYF

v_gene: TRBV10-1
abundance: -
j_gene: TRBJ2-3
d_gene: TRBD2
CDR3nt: TGCGCCAGCTCTCCCGGGACTAGCGGCACAGATACGCAGTATTTT
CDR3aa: CASSPGTSGTDTQYF

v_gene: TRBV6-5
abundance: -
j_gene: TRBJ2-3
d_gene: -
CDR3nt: TGTGCCAGCAGTTACGTGCGTGTCGCAGATACGCAGTATTTT
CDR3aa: CASSYVRVADTQYF

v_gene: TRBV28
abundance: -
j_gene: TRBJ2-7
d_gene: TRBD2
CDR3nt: TGTGCCAGCACCTACTCGGGGGGGTACCCCTACGAGCAGTACTTC
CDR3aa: CASTYSGGYPYEQYF

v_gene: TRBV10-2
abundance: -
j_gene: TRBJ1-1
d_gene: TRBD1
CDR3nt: TGCGCCAGCAAGGACAGGGGGCGCGGGTCCTTTGAAGCTTTCTTT
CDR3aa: CASKDRGRGSFEAFF

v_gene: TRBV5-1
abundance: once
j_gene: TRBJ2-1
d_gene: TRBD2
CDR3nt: TGCGCCAGCAGCCGGACTAGATATTACAATGAGCAGTTCTTC
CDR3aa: CASSRTRYYNEQFF

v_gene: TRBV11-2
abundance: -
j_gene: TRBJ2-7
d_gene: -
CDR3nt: TGTGCCAGCAGCTTAGTTTTTAACGAGCAGTACTTC
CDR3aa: CASSLVFNEQYF

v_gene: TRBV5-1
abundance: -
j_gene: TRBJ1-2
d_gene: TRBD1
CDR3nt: TGCGCCAGCAGCCGAGGACAGGGGGACTATGGCTACACCTTC
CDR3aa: CASSRGQGDYGYTF

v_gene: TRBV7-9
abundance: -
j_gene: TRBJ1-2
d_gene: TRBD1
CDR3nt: TGTGCCAGCAGCTCAGACAGGGTCTTTGGCTACACCTTC
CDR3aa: CASSSDRVFGYTF

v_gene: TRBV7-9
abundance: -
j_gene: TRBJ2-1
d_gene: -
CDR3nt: TGTGCCAGCAGCTTAGGCGTGGGAGTATATGAGCAGTTCTTC
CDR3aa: CASSLGVGVYEQFF

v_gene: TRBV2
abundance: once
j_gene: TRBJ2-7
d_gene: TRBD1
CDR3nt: TGTGCCAGCACAGGGACAGGGGGCTTTATTTACGAGCAGTACTTC
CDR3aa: CASTGTGGFIYEQYF

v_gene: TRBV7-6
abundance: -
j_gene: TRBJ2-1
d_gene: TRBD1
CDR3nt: TGTGCCAGCAGCTTCGGGACAGGGGGCTCAAGGGGTGAGCAGTTCTTC
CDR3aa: CASSFGTGGSRGEQFF

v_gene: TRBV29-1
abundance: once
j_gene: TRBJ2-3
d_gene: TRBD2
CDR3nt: TGCAGCCTTATACTAGCGGGGCACTGGGTTACGCAGTATTTT
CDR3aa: CSLILAGHWVTQYF

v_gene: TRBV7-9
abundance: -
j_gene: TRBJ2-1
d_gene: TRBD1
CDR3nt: TGTGCCAGCAGCTTACCCGGACAGGAGACTGGTGAGCAGTTCTTC
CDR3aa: CASSLPGQETGEQFF

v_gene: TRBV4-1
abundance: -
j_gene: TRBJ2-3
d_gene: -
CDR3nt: TGCGCCAGCAGCCCACGGGTATTAGATACGCAGTATTTT
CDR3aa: CASSPRVLDTQYF

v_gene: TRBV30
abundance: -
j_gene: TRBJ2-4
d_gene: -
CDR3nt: TGTGCCTGGAGTCGACGTGACATCAAAAACATTCAGTACTTC
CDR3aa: CAWSRRDIKNIQYF

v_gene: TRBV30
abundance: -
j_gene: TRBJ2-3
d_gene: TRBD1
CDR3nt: TGTGCCTGGACAGTCTTACCGGGACAGGGCACAGATACGCAGTATTTT
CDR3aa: CAWTVLPGQGTDTQYF

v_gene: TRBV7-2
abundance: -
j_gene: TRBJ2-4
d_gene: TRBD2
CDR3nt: TGTGCCAGCAGCCCGGAGGGAGGGAGGATTCAGTACTTC
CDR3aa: CASSPEGGRIQYF

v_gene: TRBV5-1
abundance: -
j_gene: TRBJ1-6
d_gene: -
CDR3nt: TGCGCCAGCAGCTCAGGATACATGATGGACAGTCCGGGTTTGGTGTTTAATAATTCACCCCTCCACTTT
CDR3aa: CASSSGYMMDSPGLVFNNSPLHF

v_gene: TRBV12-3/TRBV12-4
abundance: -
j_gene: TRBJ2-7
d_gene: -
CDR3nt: TGTGCCAGCAGCAGTGCGGTTCCCTACGAGCAGTACTTC
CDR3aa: CASSSAVPYEQYF

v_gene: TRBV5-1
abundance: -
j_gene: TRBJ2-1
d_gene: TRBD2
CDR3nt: TGCGCCAGCAGCTTGGGAAATAGCGGGAGTTATGTTTACAATGAGCAGTTCTTC
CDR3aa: CASSLGNSGSYVYNEQFF

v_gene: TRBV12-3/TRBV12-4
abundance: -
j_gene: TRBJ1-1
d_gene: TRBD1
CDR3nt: TGTGCCAGCAAAGACAGGGGGGAAGCTTTCTTT
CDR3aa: CASKDRGEAFF

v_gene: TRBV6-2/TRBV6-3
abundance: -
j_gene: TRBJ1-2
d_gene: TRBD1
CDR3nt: TGTGCCAGCAGTTGGACAGGGGGAGCTAACTATGGCTACACCTTC
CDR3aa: CASSWTGGANYGYTF

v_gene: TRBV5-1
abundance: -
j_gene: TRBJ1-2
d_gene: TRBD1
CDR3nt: TGCGCCAGCAGCGTCGACAGGGTTGGCTACACCTTC
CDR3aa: CASSVDRVGYTF

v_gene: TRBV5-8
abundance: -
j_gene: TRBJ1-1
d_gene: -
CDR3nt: TGTGCCAGCAGCTTGGGTCAGCAGGGGCGGGACACTGAAGCTTTCTTT
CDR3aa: CASSLGQQGRDTEAFF

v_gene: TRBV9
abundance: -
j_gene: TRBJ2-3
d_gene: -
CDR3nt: TGTGCCAGCAGCGTAGGGGTCAGGCGGGGCACGACAGATACGCAGTATTTT
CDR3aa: CASSVGVRRGTTDTQYF

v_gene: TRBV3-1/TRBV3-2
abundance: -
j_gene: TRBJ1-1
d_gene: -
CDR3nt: TGTGCCAGCAGTCTGATCGGGGGAAGCGCTGAAGCTTTCTTT
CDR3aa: CASSLIGGSAEAFF

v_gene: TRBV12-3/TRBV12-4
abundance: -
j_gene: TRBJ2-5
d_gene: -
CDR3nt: TGTGCCAGCAGGTGGGGAGGAGAGACCCAGTACTTC
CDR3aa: CASRWGGETQYF

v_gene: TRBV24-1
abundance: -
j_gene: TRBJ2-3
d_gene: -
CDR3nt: TGTGCCACCAGTTTGGCAGGCCGTAAAGATACGCAGTATTTT
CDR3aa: CATSLAGRKDTQYF

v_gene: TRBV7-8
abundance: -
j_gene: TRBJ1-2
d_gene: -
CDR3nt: TGTGCCAGCAGCCTGACACTTAACTATGGCTACACCTTC
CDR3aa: CASSLTLNYGYTF

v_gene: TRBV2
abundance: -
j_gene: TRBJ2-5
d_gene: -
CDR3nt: TGTGCCAGCAGTGAAAGCACAGCGGAGGAGACCCAGTACTTC
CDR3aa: CASSESTAEETQYF

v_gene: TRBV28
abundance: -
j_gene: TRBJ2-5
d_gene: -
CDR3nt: TGTGCCAGCAGTCTCCGAGAGACCCAGTACTTC
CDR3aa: CASSLRETQYF

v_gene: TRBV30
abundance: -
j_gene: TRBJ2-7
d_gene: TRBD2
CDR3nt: TGTGCCTGGCTTTTAGCGGGAGGGTCCTACGAGCAGTACTTC
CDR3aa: CAWLLAGGSYEQYF

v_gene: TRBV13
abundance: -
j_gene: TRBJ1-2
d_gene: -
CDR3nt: TGTGCCAGCACCTATAACGCGGGGGCGGATGGCTACACCTTC
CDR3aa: CASTYNAGADGYTF

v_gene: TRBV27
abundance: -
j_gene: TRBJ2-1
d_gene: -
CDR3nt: TGTGCCAGCCAGGCAGGCAGGAATGTCAATGAGCAGTTCTTC
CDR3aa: CASQAGRNVNEQFF

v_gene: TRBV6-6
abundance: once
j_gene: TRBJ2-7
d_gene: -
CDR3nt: TGTGCCAGCAGTTACTCGAGAACCCTTGGTGAAGAGCAGTACTTC
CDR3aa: CASSYSRTLGEEQYF

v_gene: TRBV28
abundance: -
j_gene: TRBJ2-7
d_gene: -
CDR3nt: TGTGCCAGCAGTTTAGGACGGGTTGGGGGGGAGCAGTACTTC
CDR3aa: CASSLGRVGGEQYF

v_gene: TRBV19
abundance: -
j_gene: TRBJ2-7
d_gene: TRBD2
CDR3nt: TGTGCCAGCGCTATCCTCGAGCGGGGCCACGAGCAGTACTTC
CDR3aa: CASAILERGHEQYF

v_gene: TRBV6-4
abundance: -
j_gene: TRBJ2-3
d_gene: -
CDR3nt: TGTGCCAGCAGTGACAGCCCACTAGATACGCAGTATTTT
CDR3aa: CASSDSPLDTQYF

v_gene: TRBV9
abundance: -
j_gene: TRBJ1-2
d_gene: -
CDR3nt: TGTGCCAGCAGCGCCCTAGGACAATTGGACTATGGCTACACCTTC
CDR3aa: CASSALGQLDYGYTF

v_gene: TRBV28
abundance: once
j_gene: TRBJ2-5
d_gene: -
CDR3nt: TGTGCCAGCAGCCAAGGGGACCAAGAGACCCAGTACTTC
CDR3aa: CASSQGDQETQYF

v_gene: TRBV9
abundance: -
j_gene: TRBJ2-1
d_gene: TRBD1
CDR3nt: TGTGCCAGCAGCGTAACCCTGGACAAGACAGGGCTAACCTACAATGAGCAGTTCTTC
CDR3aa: CASSVTLDKTGLTYNEQFF

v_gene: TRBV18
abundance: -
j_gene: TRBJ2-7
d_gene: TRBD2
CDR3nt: TGTGCCAGCTCACCAACGGGGGGGCTAAACGAGCAGTACTTC
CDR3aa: CASSPTGGLNEQYF

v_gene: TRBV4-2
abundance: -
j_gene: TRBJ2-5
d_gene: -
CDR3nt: TGTGCCAGCAGCGGCGACTTCTCAGAGACCCAGTACTTC
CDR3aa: CASSGDFSETQYF

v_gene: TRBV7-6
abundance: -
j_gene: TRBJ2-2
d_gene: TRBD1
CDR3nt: TGTGCCAGCAGCTCCTTGACAGGGAGAAACACCGGGGAGCTGTTTTTT
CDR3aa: CASSSLTGRNTGELFF

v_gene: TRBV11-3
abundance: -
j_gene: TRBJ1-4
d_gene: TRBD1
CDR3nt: TGTGCCAGCAGCTCCGTCCCGGGACAGGGAGGGTTTGGCGAAAAACTGTTTTTT
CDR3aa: CASSSVPGQGGFGEKLFF

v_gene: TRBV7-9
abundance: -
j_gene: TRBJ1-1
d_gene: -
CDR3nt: TGTGCCAGCAGCTTAGAAGTTAGTGGCACTGAAGCTTTCTTT
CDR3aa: CASSLEVSGTEAFF

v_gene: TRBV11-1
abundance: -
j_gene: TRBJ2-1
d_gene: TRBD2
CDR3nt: TGTGCCAGCAGCCCTAGCGGGAGCTCCTACAATGAGCAGTTCTTC
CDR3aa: CASSPSGSSYNEQFF

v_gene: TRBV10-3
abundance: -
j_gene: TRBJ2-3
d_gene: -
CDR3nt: TGTGCCATCAGTGGCGAGAAATCCACAGATACGCAGTATTTT
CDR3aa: CAISGEKSTDTQYF

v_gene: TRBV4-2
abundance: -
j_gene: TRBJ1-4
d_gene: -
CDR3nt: TGTGCCAGCAGCCCACGCGAGGGAAATGAAAAACTGTTTTTT
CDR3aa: CASSPREGNEKLFF

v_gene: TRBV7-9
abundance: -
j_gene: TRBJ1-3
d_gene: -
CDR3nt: TGTGCCAGCAGCCCCGGGGGGAGCAGAGCTGGAAACACCATATATTTT
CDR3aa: CASSPGGSRAGNTIYF

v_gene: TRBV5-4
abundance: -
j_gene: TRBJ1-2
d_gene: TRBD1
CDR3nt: TGTGCCAGCAGCCCCGTTCAGGGGGCAAACTATGGCTACACCTTC
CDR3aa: CASSPVQGANYGYTF

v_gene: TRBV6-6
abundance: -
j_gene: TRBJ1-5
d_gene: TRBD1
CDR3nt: TGTGCCAGCACATCACAGGGGAGCAATCAGCCCCAGCATTTT
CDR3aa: CASTSQGSNQPQHF

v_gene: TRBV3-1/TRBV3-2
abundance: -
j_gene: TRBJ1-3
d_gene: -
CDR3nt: TGTGCCAGCAGCCCCAGGGATTTTGGCAACACCATATATTTT
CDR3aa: CASSPRDFGNTIYF